A selection of T cell receptor beta chains follows, all from one sample in a study of T cell responses to AZD1222 COVID-19 vaccine. The repertoire was sequenced with immunoSEQ multiplex PCR; TCRdb's copy has only in-frame clones and lacks some. This sample has tens of thousands of clones, with 90% to 95% found just once. The sample in question was peripheral blood, obtained on day 0 of AZD1222 vaccination. The receptors here all came from an adult in good health. Each CDR3 is given with its conserved first and last residue. A D gene is named only where the DNA matches it firmly. Size values are once, few and many counts, or a class for expanded clones, and some rows have none.

CDR3 protein,CDR3 DNA,clone size,D gene,V gene,J gene
CASSLSGGAQSYEQYF,TGTGCCAGCAGCTTAAGCGGGGGGGCGCAATCTTACGAGCAGTACTTC,-,TRBD2,TRBV7-8,TRBJ2-7
CASTPSTQGAYEQYF,TGCGCCAGCACCCCTTCAACACAGGGGGCCTACGAGCAGTACTTC,-,TRBD1,TRBV5-1,TRBJ2-7
CASSGLTEAFF,TGTGCCAGCAGTGGTCTGACCGAAGCTTTCTTT,once,-,TRBV6-2/TRBV6-3,TRBJ1-1
CASSEGQSGNQPQHF,TGTGCCAGCAGCGAAGGACAATCGGGCAATCAGCCCCAGCATTTT,-,-,TRBV7-2,TRBJ1-5
CASSPPSGGVYEQYF,TGTGCCAGCTCACCCCCAAGCGGGGGGGTCTACGAGCAGTACTTC,-,TRBD2,TRBV18,TRBJ2-7
CASSLDRGSGNTIYF,TGCGCCAGCAGCCTAGACAGGGGGTCTGGAAACACCATATATTTT,-,TRBD1,TRBV4-1,TRBJ1-3
CASKRAGGGAGTQYF,TGTGCCAGTAAAAGGGCAGGAGGGGGCGCGGGGACCCAGTACTTC,-,-,TRBV19,TRBJ2-5
CAWSVGLGQDGTAQHF,TGTGCCTGGAGTGTAGGCCTAGGACAGGATGGTACGGCCCAGCATTTT,-,TRBD1,TRBV30,TRBJ1-5
CASRAIRGHEQYF,TGTGCCAGCAGAGCTATCAGGGGACACGAGCAGTACTTC,-,-,TRBV6-6,TRBJ2-7
CASSLGADYGYTF,TGTGCCAGCAGCTTAGGGGCGGACTATGGCTACACCTTC,-,-,TRBV7-9,TRBJ1-2
CASSRAGGGTGELFF,TGTGCCAGCAGTCGAGCGGGGGGAGGGACCGGGGAGCTGTTTTTT,-,TRBD2,TRBV5-4,TRBJ2-2
CASHRQAPSGANVLTF,TGTGCCTCGCACCGACAGGCCCCCTCTGGGGCCAACGTCCTGACTTTC,-,-,TRBV30,TRBJ2-6
CASSWKGEGGNTIYF,TGTGCCAGCAGCTGGAAAGGGGAGGGTGGAAACACCATATATTTT,-,-,TRBV7-2,TRBJ1-3
CASRREDSSTDTQYF,TGTGCCAGCAGACGGGAGGACAGCAGCACAGATACGCAGTATTTT,once,-,TRBV11-2,TRBJ2-3
CASSGRADNQPQHF,TGTGCCAGCAGTGGGAGGGCCGACAATCAGCCCCAGCATTTT,few,-,TRBV27,TRBJ1-5
CASSLTLQETQYF,TGTGCCAGCAGCTTGACCCTCCAAGAGACCCAGTACTTC,once,-,TRBV5-4,TRBJ2-5
CASKEGGEQYF,TGTGCCAGCAAGGAGGGGGGGGAGCAGTACTTC,few,-,TRBV6-5,TRBJ2-7
CASSSRHNQPQHF,TGTGCCAGTAGTTCCCGACACAATCAGCCCCAGCATTTT,-,-,TRBV19,TRBJ1-5
CASSLYGTSGGGDTQYF,TGTGCCAGCAGCCTCTACGGGACTAGCGGGGGAGGGGATACGCAGTATTTT,-,TRBD2,TRBV7-2,TRBJ2-3
CASSLRRGRGSPLHF,TGTGCCAGCAGTTTACGCCGGGGCAGGGGTTCACCCCTCCACTTT,few,-,TRBV28,TRBJ1-6
CASSRTGGREKLFF,TGTGCCAGCAGCCGGACAGGGGGTCGGGAAAAACTGTTTTTT,-,TRBD1,TRBV27,TRBJ1-4
CASSESGHRFF,TGCGCCAGCAGTGAGTCGGGGCACAGGTTCTTC,-,-,TRBV10-1,TRBJ2-1
CASGGNLNQPQHF,TGTGCCAGCGGCGGCAACCTCAATCAGCCCCAGCATTTT,-,-,TRBV3-1/TRBV3-2,TRBJ1-5